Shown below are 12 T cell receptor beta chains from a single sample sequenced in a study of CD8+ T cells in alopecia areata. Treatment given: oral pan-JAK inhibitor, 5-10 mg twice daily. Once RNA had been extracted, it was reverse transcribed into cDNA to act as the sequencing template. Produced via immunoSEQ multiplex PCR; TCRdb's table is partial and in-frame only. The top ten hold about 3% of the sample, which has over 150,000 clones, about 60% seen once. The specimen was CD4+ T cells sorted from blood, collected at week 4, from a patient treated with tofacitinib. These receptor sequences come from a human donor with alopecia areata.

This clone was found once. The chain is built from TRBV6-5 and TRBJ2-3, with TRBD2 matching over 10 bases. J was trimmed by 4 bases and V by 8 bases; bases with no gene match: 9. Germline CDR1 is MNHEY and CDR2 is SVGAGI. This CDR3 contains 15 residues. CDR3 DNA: TGTGCCAGCTCACCCGGGACTAGCGCTTCAGATACGCAGTATTTT. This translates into CASSPGTSASDTQYF.

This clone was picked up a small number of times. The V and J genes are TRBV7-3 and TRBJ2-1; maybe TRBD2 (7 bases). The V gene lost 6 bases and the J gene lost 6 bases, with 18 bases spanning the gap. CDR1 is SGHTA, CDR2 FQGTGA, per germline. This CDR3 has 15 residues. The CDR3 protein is CASRRGGGASNEQFF. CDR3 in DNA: TGTGCCAGCAGACGGGGAGGGGGTGCATCCAATGAGCAGTTCTTC.

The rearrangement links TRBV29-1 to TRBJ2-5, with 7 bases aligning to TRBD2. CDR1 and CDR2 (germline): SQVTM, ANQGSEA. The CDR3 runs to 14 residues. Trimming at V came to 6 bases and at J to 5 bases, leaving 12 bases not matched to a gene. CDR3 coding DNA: TGCAGCGTCTCCCCTCTAGCGGTTCGGGAGACCCAGTACTTC. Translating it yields CSVSPLAVRETQYF. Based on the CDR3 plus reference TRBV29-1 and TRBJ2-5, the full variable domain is SAVISQKPSRDICQRGTSLTIQCQVDSQVTMMFWYRQQPGQSLTLIATANQGSEATYESGFVIDKFPISRPNLTFSTLTVSNMSPEDSSIYLCSVSPLAVRETQYFGPGTRLLVL.

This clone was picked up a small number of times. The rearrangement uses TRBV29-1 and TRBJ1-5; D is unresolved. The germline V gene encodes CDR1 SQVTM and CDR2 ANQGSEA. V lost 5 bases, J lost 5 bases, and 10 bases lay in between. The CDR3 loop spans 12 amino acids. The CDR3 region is CSVIESDQPQHF. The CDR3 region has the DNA TGCAGCGTTATCGAATCGGATCAGCCCCAGCATTTT.

As DNA, the CDR3 is TGTGCCAGCAGCTTGGTAGGAGGGGATGAGACCCAGTACTTC. Amino acid sequence: CASSLVGGDETQYF. V and J are TRBV5-6 and TRBJ2-5; possibly TRBD2 for D (6 bases). Germline values: CDR1 SGHDT, CDR2 YYEEEE. Deletions cut 0 bases from V and 5 bases from J, with 11 bases between. The CDR3 totals 14 residues.

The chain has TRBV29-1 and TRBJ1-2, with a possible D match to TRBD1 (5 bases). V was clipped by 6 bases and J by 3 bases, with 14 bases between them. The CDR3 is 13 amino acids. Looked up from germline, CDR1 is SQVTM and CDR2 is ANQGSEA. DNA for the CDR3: TGCAGCGTCGGACACCTCCACCACTATGGCTACACCTTC. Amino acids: CSVGHLHHYGYTF.

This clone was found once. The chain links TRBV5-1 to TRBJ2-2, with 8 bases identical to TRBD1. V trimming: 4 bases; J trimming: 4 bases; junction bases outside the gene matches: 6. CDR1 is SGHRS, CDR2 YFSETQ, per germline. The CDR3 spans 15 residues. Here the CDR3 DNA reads TGCGCCAGCAGCCGAGAGGGGACAGGCACCGGGGAGCTGTTTTTT. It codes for CASSREGTGTGELFF.

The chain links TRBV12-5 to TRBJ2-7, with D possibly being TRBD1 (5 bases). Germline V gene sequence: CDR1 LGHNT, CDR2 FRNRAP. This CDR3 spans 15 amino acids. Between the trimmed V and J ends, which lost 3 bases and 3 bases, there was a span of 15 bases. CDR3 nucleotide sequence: TGTGCTAGTGGTTTCTTGTTGGGGCTCAACTACGAGCAGTACTTC. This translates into CASGFLLGLNYEQYF.

Here the CDR3 DNA reads TGTGCCAGCAGCCCCCGGGCGGCTAACACTGAAGCTTTCTTT. Encoded protein: CASSPRAANTEAFF. V is TRBV7-2 and J is TRBJ1-1; no clear D. CDR3 length equals 14 residues. The germline V gene encodes CDR1 SGHTA and CDR2 FQGNSA. Deletions cut 5 bases from V and 2 bases from J, with 12 bases between.

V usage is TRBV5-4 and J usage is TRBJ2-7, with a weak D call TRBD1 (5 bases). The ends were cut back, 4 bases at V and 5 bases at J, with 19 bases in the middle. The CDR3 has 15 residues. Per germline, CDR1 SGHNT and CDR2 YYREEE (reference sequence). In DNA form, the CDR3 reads TGTGCCAGCAGCCTGAAAACAGGTACTCTAAACGAGCAGTACTTC. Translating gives CASSLKTGTLNEQYF.

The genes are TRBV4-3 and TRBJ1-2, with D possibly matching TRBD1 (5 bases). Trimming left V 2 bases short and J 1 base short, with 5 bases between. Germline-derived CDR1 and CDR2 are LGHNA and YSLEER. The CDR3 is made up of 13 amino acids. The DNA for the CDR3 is TGCGCCAGCAGCCAAAGGGGTAACTATGGCTACACCTTC. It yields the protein CASSQRGNYGYTF.

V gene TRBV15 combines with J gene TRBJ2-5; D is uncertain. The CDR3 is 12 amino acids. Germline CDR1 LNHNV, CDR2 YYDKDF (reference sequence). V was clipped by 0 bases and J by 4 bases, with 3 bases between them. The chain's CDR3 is CATSREGETQYF. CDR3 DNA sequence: TGTGCCACCAGCAGAGAAGGAGAGACCCAGTACTTC.